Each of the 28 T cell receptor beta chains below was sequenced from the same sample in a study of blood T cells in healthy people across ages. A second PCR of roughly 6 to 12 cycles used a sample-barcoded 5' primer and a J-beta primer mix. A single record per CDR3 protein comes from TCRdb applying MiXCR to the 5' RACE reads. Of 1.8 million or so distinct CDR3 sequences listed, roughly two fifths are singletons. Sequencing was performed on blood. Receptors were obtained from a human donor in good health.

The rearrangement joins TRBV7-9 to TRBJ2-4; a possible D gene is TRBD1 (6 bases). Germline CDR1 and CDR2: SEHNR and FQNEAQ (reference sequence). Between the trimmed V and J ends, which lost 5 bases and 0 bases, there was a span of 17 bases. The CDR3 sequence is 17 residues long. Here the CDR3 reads CASSGGSGEIAKNIQYF. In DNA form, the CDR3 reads TGTGCCAGCAGCGGGGGCTCAGGGGAGATAGCCAAAAACATTCAGTACTTC.

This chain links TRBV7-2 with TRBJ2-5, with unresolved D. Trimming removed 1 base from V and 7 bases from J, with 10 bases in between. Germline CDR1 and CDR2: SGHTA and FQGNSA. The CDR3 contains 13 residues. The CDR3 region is CASSLERAGTQYF. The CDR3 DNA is TGTGCCAGCAGCTTAGAACGCGCTGGGACCCAGTACTTC.

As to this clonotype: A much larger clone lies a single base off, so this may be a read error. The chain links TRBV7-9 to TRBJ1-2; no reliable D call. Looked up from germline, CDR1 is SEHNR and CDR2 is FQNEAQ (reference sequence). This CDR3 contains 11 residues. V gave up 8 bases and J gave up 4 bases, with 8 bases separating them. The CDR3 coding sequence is TGTGCCAGCGCCGCTACCTATGGCTACACCTTC. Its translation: CASAATYGYTF. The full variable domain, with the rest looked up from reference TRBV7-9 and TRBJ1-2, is DTGVSQNPRHKITKRGQNVTFRCDPISEHNRLYWYRQTLGQGPEFLTYFQNEAQLEKSRLLSDRFSAERPKGSFSTLEIQRTEQGDSAMYLCASAATYGYTFGSGTRLTVV.

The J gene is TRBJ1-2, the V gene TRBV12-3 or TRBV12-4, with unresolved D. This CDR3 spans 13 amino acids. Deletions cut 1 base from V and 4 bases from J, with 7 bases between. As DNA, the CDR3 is TGTGCCAGCAGTTTAGACCTAGCCTATGGCTACACCTTC. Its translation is CASSLDLAYGYTF.

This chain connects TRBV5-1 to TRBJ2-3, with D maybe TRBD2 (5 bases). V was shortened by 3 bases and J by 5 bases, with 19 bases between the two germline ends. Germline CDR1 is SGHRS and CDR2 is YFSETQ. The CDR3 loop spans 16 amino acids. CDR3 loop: CASSSPLDLGRDTQYF. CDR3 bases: TGCGCCAGCAGCTCCCCCTTGGACTTAGGACGAGATACGCAGTATTTT.

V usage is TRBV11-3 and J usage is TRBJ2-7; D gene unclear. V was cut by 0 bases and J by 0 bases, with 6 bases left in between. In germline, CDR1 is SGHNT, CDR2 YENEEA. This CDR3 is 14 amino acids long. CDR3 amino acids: CASSLDMNSYEQYF. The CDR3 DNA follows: TGTGCCAGCAGCTTAGATATGAACTCCTACGAGCAGTACTTC.

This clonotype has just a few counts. CDR3 in DNA: TGCGCCAGCAGCCTAGGAGGCCCACGGCCGACTATATTTCCAGATACGCAGTATTTT. Its protein product is CASSLGGPRPTIFPDTQYF. J is TRBJ2-3 and V is TRBV4-3, with D perhaps TRBD2 (5 bases). The CDR3 has 19 amino acids. The germline gives CDR1 LGHNA, CDR2 YSLEER. The V end was cut by 4 bases, the J end by 4 bases, with 27 bases between.

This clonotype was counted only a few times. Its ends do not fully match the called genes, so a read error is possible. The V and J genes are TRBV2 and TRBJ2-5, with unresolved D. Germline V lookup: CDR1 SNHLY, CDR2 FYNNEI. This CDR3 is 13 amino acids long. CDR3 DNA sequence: TGTGCCAGCAGCGAAGCCTGGGAAGAGACCCAGTACTTC. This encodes CASSEAWEETQYF.

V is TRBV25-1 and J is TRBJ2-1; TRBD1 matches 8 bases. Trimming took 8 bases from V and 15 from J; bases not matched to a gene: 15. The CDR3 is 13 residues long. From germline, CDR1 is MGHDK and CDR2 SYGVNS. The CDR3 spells CASGVSLRGQRFF. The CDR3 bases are TGTGCCAGCGGAGTGAGCCTCAGGGGGCAGCGGTTCTTC.

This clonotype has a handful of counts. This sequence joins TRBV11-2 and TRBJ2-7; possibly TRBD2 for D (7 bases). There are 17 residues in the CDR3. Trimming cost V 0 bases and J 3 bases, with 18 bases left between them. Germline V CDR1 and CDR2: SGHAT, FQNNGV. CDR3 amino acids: CASSLDLGGAWFYEQYF. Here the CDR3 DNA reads TGTGCCAGCAGCTTAGATCTAGGGGGGGCCTGGTTCTACGAGCAGTACTTC.

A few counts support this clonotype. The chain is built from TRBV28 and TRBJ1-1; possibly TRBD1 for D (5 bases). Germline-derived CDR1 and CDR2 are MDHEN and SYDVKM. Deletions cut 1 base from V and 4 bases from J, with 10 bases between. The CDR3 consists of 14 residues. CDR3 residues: CASSLLQTVTEAFF. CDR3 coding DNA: TGTGCCAGCAGTTTATTGCAGACAGTCACTGAAGCTTTCTTT.

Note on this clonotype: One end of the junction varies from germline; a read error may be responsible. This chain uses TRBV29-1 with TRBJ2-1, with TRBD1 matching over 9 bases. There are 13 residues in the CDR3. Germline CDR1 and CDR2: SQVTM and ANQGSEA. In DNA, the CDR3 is TGCAGCATTGAGGGACAGGGCTACAATGAGCAGTTCTTC. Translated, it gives CSIEGQGYNEQFF.

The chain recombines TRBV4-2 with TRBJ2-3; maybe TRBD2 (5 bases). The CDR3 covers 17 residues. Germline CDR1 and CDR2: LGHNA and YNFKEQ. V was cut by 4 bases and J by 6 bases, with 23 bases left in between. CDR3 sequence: CASSRAGVGSWRDTQYF. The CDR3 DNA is TGTGCCAGCAGCCGCGCCGGGGTAGGGAGTTGGAGGGATACGCAGTATTTT.

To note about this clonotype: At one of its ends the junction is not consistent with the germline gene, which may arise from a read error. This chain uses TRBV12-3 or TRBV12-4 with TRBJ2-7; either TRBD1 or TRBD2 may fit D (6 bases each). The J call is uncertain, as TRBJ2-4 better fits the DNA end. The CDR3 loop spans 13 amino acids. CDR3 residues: CAGSLAGGHIQYF. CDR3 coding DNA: TGTGCCGGCAGTTTGGCCGGGGGCCACATTCAGTACTTC.

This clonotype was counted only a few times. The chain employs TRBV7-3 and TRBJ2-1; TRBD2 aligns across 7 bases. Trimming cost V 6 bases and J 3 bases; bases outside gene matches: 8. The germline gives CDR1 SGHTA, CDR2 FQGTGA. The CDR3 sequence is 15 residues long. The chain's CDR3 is CASSFTGGLYNEQFF. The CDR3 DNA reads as TGTGCCAGCAGTTTTACGGGGGGTCTCTACAATGAGCAGTTCTTC.

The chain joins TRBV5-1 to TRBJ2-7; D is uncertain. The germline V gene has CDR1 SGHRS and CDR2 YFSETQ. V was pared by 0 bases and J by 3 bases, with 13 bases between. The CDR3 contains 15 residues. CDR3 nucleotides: TGCGCCAGCAGCTTGGGACAAGGTTCCTACTACGAGCAGTACTTC. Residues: CASSLGQGSYYEQYF.

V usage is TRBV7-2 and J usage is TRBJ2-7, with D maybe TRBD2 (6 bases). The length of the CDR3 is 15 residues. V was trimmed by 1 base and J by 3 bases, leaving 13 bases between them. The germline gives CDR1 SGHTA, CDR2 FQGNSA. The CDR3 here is CASSLGAGSYYEQYF. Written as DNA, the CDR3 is TGTGCCAGCAGCTTAGGGGCCGGGAGCTACTACGAGCAGTACTTC. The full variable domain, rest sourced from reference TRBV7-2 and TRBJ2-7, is GAGVSQSPSNKVTEKGKDVELRCDPISGHTALYWYRQSLGQGLEFLIYFQGNSAPDKSGLPSDRFSAERTGGSVSTLTIQRTQQEDSAVYLCASSLGAGSYYEQYFGPGTRLTVT.

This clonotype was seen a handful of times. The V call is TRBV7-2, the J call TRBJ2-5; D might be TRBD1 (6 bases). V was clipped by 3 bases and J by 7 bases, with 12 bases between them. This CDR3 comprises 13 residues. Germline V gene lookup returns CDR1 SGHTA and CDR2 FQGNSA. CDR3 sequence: CASSFDRWGTQYF. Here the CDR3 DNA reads TGTGCCAGCAGCTTCGACAGGTGGGGGACCCAGTACTTC.

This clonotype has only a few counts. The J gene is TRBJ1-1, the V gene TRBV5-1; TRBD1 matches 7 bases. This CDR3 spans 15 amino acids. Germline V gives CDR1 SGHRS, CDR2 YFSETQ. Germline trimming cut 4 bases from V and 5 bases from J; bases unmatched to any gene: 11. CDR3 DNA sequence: TGCGCCAGCAGCCACTTAGTTACAGGGGATACTGAAGCTTTCTTT. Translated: CASSHLVTGDTEAFF.

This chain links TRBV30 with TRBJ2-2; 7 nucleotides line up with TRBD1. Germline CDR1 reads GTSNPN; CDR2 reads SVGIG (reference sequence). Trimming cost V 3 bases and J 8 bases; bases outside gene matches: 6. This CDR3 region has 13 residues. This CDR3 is CAWRLTTGGELFF. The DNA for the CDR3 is TGTGCCTGGAGGCTAACGACAGGGGGGGAGCTGTTTTTT.

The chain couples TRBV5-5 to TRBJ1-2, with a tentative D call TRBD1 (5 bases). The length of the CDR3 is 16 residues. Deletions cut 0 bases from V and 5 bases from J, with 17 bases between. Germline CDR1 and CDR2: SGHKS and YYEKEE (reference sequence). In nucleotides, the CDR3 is TGTGCCAGCAGCTTGGATGAGGGGAGCCTCCTATATGGCTACACCTTC. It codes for CASSLDEGSLLYGYTF.

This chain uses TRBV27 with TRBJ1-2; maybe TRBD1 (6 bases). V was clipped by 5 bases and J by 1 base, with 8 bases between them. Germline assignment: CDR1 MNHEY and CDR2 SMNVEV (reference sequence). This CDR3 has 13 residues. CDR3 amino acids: CASSGQFNYGYTF. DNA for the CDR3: TGTGCCAGCAGTGGACAGTTTAACTATGGCTACACCTTC.

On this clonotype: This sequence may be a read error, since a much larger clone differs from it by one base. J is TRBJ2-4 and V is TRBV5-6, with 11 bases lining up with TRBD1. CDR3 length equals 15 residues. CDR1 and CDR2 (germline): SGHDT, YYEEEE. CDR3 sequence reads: CANSLGTGGMDIQYF. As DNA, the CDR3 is TGTGCCAACAGCTTGGGGACAGGGGGTATGGACATTCAGTACTTC. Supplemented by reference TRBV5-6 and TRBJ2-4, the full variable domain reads DAGVTQSPTHLIKTRGQQVTLRCSPKSGHDTVSWYQQALGQGPQFIFQYYEEEERQRGNFPDRFSGHQFPNYSSELNVNALLLGDSALYLCANSLGTGGMDIQYFGAGTRLSVL.

CDR3 residues: CASSLISITQGGYPDEQYF. The CDR3 region has the DNA TGCGCCAGCAGCCTAATCTCGATTACGCAGGGCGGCTATCCGGACGAGCAGTACTTC. The chain uses TRBV5-1 and TRBJ2-4, with TRBD1 as a possible D gene (5 bases). The end of the DNA is better explained by TRBJ2-7, so the J call may be wrong. The germline V gene has CDR1 SGHRS and CDR2 YFSETQ. The CDR3 has 19 residues.

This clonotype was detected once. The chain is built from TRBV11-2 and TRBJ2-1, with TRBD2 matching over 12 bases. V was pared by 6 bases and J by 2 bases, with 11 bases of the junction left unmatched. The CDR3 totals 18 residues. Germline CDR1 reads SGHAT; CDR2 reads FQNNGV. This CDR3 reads CASRHLAGGPYPYNEQFF. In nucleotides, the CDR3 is TGTGCCAGCAGGCACCTAGCGGGGGGGCCATACCCCTACAATGAGCAGTTCTTC.

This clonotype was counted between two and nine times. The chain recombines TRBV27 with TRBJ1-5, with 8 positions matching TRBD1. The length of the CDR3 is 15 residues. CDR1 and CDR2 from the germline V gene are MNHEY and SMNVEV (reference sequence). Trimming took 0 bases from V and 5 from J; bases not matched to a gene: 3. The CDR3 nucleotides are TGTGCCAGCAGTTTATCGTTCAGGGGGCATCAGCCCCAGCATTTT. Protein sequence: CASSLSFRGHQPQHF.

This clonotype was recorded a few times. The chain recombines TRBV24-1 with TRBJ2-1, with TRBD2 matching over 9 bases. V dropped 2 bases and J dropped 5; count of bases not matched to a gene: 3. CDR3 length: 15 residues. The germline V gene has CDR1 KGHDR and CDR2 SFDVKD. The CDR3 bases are TGTGCCACCAGTGATTATACTAGCGGGCACAATGAGCAGTTCTTC. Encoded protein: CATSDYTSGHNEQFF.

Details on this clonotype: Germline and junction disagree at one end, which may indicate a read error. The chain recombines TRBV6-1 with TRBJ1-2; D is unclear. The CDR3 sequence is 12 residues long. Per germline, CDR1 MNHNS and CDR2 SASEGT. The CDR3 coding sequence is TGTGCCAGCAGGGACGGGAACTATGGCTGCACCTTC. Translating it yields CASRDGNYGCTF.